This TCR beta chain was recorded in a study of T-cell memory formation after mild COVID-19. Study-wide results and caveats: CD4+ contracting clones lay mainly in CM and EM, CD8+ ones in EMRA. The appearance of some responding clones in pre-infection memory suggested that cross-reactive memory joined.

This clonotype was counted only a few times. The antigen is undetermined. MiXCR, applied by TCRdb to the 5' RACE reads, yields one record per CDR3 protein. Of 430,000 or so distinct CDR3 sequences in the sample, nearly 25% are singletons; the top ten hold around 13%. Germline values: CDR1 LGHDT, CDR2 YNNKEL (reference sequence). Trimming cost V 7 bases and J 6 bases, with 15 bases left between them. This CDR3 is built from 14 residues. The genes are TRBV3-1 and TRBJ2-2; TRBD1 or TRBD2 may be the D gene (6 bases each). The sample comprised PBMCs or a T cell subset sorted from them (not recorded which). This TCR came from an adult woman who had mild COVID-19 (a few samples of this study predate the infection). Cell type and time point are not known. The CDR3 reads CASNGGAFSGELFF. CDR3 nucleotides: TGTGCCAGCAACGGGGGCGCCTTCTCCGGGGAGCTGTTTTTT.